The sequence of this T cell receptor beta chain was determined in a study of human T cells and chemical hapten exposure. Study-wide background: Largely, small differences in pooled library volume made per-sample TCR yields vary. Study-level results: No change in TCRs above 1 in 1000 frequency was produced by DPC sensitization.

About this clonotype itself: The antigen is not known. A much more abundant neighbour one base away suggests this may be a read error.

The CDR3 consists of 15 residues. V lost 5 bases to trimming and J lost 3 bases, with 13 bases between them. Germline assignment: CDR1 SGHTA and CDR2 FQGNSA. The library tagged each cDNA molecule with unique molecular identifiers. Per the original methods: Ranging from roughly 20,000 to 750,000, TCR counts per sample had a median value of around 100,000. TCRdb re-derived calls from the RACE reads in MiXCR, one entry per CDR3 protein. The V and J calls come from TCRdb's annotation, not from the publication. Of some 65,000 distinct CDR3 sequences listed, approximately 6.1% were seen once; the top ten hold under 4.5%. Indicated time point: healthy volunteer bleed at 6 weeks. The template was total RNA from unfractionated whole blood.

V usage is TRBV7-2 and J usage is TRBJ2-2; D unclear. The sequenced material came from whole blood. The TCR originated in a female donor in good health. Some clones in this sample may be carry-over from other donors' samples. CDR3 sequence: CTSSPSRRDTGELFF. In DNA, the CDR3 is TGTACCAGCAGCCCGTCCAGGAGAGACACCGGGGAGCTGTTTTTT.